The clone carrying this T cell receptor beta chain was detected only once. These data originate in a study of blood T cell repertoires in COVID-19. Study-wide context: Spain, Italy and the United States supplied samples that represented acute and convalescent COVID-19. The analysed material was cDNA or gDNA that came from T cells, B-cell-depleted T cells, or PBMCs.

The germline V and J ends were trimmed by 1 base and 8 bases, with 14 bases remaining between them. CDR1 and CDR2 (germline): LGHNA, YSLEER. The CDR3 runs to 15 residues. TCRdb keeps only in-frame clones here, not all; method: immunoSEQ multiplex PCR. The table records 120,000 to 150,000 clones, 84% of them present only once. Across 20 to 25 US areas, participants ranged in age from roughly 18 to 95 years. Cohort assignment relied on participant-reported clinical history. The sequenced sample was PBMCs or T cells enriched from blood (not recorded which). This clonotype was sampled from a man between 35 and 55 years old with acute COVID-19. The chain employs TRBV4-3 and TRBJ1-4; D possibly corresponds to TRBD1 (5 bases). CDR3 nucleotide sequence: TGCGCCAGCAGCCAAGGCGTGGGGGGAGGCGAAAAACTGTTTTTT. Residues: CASSQGVGGGEKLFF.